This T cell receptor beta chain was recorded in a study of blood T cell repertoires in COVID-19. Here immunoSEQ multiplex PCR was the method, and the copy in TCRdb shows in-frame clones only, minus some. The data show a few hundred thousand clones, roughly 90% seen once. Trimming cost V 2 bases and J 9 bases, with 14 bases left between them. Per germline, CDR1 LNHNV and CDR2 YYDKDF (reference sequence). CDR3 length: 15 amino acids. The sequencing sample was made of PBMCs or T cells enriched from blood (not recorded which). The chain uses TRBV15 and TRBJ1-6; tentatively, D is TRBD1 (5 bases). The receptor was isolated from a woman in her twenties or thirties who had been exposed to COVID-19. CDR3: CATSRTGAQGSPLHF. CDR3 in DNA: TGTGCCACCAGCAGAACAGGCGCTCAGGGTTCACCCCTCCACTTT.